These 31 T cell receptor beta chains came from one sample sequenced in a study of naive and memory T cell subsets. Findings of the study overall: Especially in CD8 cells, naive repertoires contained a few larger clonotypes, possibly CD45RA-re-expressing memory cells.

Antigen specificity for these receptors is unknown. Both TRBC1 and TRBC2 were covered by a beta constant-region primer of two equimolar oligonucleotides. The ligated cDNA underwent four PCR rounds using SP2 and nested alpha and beta constant-region primers. TCRdb processed the UMI-ligation and nested PCR reads anew with MiXCR; each CDR3 protein has one entry. The sample gives roughly 92,000 distinct CDR3 sequences, around 11% of which show up once; around 0.13% is in the top ten. Sequencing was performed on naive CD4+ T cells from blood. The receptors were gathered from a human donor in good health.

This clonotype was found many times. CDR3 in DNA: TGCGCCAGCAGCCAGTACGGGACAGGGAACAATGAGCAGTTCTTC. Protein sequence: CASSQYGTGNNEQFF. The chain links TRBV4-1 to TRBJ2-1; 9 bases are a match to TRBD1. The CDR3 contains 15 residues. CDR1 and CDR2 from the germline V gene are MGHRA and YSYEKL. V shed 3 bases and J 5 bases; nucleotides not matched to a gene: 5.

The chain joins TRBV28 to TRBJ1-6; 7 nucleotides line up with TRBD1. Germline loops: CDR1 MDHEN, CDR2 SYDVKM. Trimming removed 3 bases from V and 8 bases from J; junction bases left unmatched: 4. The CDR3 loop spans 14 amino acids. CDR3 in DNA: TGTGCCAGCAGTTTTCAACAGGGGTATTCACCCCTCCACTTT. It codes for CASSFQQGYSPLHF. Full variable domain (outside the CDR3, taken from reference TRBV28 and TRBJ1-6): DVKVTQSSRYLVKRTGEKVFLECVQDMDHENMFWYRQDPGLGLRLIYFSYDVKMKEKGDIPEGYSVSREKKERFSLILESASTNQTSMYLCASSFQQGYSPLHFGNGTRLTVT.

This clonotype has only a few counts. The rearrangement links TRBV4-2 to TRBJ1-5; 7 positions match TRBD1. The germline CDR1 and CDR2 sequences are LGHNA and YNFKEQ. With V trimmed by 1 base and J by 3 bases, 6 bases remained unmatched. The CDR3 consists of 16 residues. The CDR3, as DNA: TGTGCCAGCAGCCAAGGACGGACAGGAAACAATCAGCCCCAGCATTTT. Amino acid sequence: CASSQGRTGNNQPQHF.

This chain links TRBV29-1 with TRBJ2-5, with a tentative D call TRBD2 (5 bases). The CDR3 covers 14 residues. V was pared by 3 bases and J by 1 base, with 12 bases between. Germline V gene lookup returns CDR1 SQVTM and CDR2 ANQGSEA. The CDR3 DNA is TGCAGCGTTGACTCGATCGGGGTCCAAGAGACCCAGTACTTC. Encoded protein: CSVDSIGVQETQYF.

This clonotype was picked up a small number of times. The chain links TRBV19 to TRBJ1-5; D gene unclear. The V gene lost 3 bases and the J gene lost 0 bases, with 12 bases spanning the gap. The CDR3 is made up of 16 amino acids. From germline, CDR1 is LNHDA and CDR2 SQIVND (reference sequence). CDR3 coding DNA: TGTGCCAGTAGTATGGCCCCCGAAAGTAGCAATCAGCCCCAGCATTTT. This sequence encodes CASSMAPESSNQPQHF.

This clonotype appeared a few times. The chain couples TRBV28 to TRBJ1-5; TRBD1 might be the D (6 bases). V lost 5 bases and J lost 5, with 10 bases in between. This CDR3 comprises 13 residues. From germline, CDR1 is MDHEN and CDR2 SYDVKM. CDR3 coding DNA: TGTGCCAGCAGTATACAGGGTTATCAGCCCCAGCATTTT. Protein sequence: CASSIQGYQPQHF.

This clonotype was picked up many times. The chain employs TRBV7-9 and TRBJ2-1; 14 bases are a match to TRBD2. This CDR3 has 18 amino acids. Looked up from germline, CDR1 is SEHNR and CDR2 is FQNEAQ (reference sequence). V was pared by 3 bases and J by 6 bases, with 10 bases of the junction left unmatched. CDR3 nucleotides: TGTGCCAGCAGCTTCCGCATCGGGACTAGCGGGGGCCTCAATGAGCAGTTCTTC. It translates to CASSFRIGTSGGLNEQFF.

This clonotype came up a few times. This chain joins TRBV5-1 and TRBJ2-1; no firm D call. The CDR3 has 12 amino acids. The V end lost 4 bases, the J end lost 6 bases, and 8 bases lay between the germline ends. Per the germline V gene, CDR1 is SGHRS and CDR2 is YFSETQ. In DNA form, the CDR3 reads TGCGCCAGCAGCCCAGATTCCAATGAGCAGTTCTTC. Protein sequence: CASSPDSNEQFF. The variable domain in full, completed from reference TRBV5-1 and TRBJ2-1, reads KAGVTQTPRYLIKTRGQQVTLSCSPISGHRSVSWYQQTPGQGLQFLFEYFSETQRNKGNFPGRFSGRQFSNSRSEMNVSTLELGDSALYLCASSPDSNEQFFGPGTRLTVL.

The chain links TRBV29-1 to TRBJ1-1; 8 bases line up with TRBD1. V dropped 8 bases and J dropped 2; count of bases not matched to a gene: 7. CDR3 length: 13 residues. Germline V gene lookup returns CDR1 SQVTM and CDR2 ANQGSEA. The CDR3 coding sequence is TGCAGCTTTTGCAGGGGGCACAACACTGAAGCTTTCTTT. As protein: CSFCRGHNTEAFF.

This clonotype was seen repeatedly, ten times or more. The rearrangement links TRBV7-9 to TRBJ2-1; TRBD2 matches at 8 bases. Unmatched junction bases numbered 8, after V lost 1 base and J lost 0 bases. From germline, CDR1 is SEHNR and CDR2 FQNEAQ (reference sequence). The CDR3 has 18 amino acids. This CDR3 is CASSLVGAGGSSYNEQFF. The CDR3 DNA reads as TGTGCCAGCAGCTTAGTCGGCGCGGGAGGCTCCTCCTACAATGAGCAGTTCTTC.

Only a few counts were recorded for this clonotype. The chain carries TRBV27 and TRBJ2-6; D gene ambiguous. Germline V gives CDR1 MNHEY, CDR2 SMNVEV (reference sequence). The CDR3 covers 16 residues. The ends were cut back, 6 bases at V and 0 bases at J, with 12 bases in the middle. The CDR3 is CASSSSWSSGANVLTF. Here the CDR3 DNA reads TGTGCCAGCAGCTCTTCCTGGAGCTCTGGGGCCAACGTCCTGACTTTC.

The V gene is TRBV4-3, the J gene TRBJ2-2; 7 bases agree with TRBD1. CDR1 is LGHNA and CDR2 is YSLEER in the germline V gene. The V and J ends lost 3 bases and 4 bases, in that order; junction bases with no gene match: 8. The CDR3 totals 16 residues. CDR3 residues: CASSQHVTGFTGELFF. The CDR3 bases are TGCGCCAGCAGCCAGCATGTGACAGGGTTCACCGGGGAGCTGTTTTTT.

The chain uses TRBV23-1 and TRBJ2-1, with D hard to call. TRBV23-1 is known as an ORF, though its function is uncertain. The CDR3 is made up of 11 amino acids. The V end lost 2 bases, the J end lost 9 bases, and 5 bases lay between the germline ends. CDR3 DNA: TGCGCCAGCAGTCAAGTGGCTGAGCAGTTCTTC. It specifies CASSQVAEQFF.

This clonotype has at least ten counts. The CDR3, as DNA: TGTGCCAGCAGTGCGTTTAAGGACAGGGGGTACGAGCAGTACTTC. Its protein is CASSAFKDRGYEQYF. This chain joins TRBV2 and TRBJ2-7; 10 nucleotides match TRBD1. With 4 bases clipped from V and 4 bases from J, the junction kept 7 bases outside the gene matches. The CDR3 consists of 15 residues. Germline lookup yields CDR1 SNHLY and CDR2 FYNNEI.

On this clonotype: Compared with germline, one end of the junction differs, possibly owing to a read error. The V and J genes are TRBV20-1 and TRBJ2-5; D is unresolved. The CDR3 length is 14 residues. Germline V gives CDR1 DFQATT, CDR2 SNEGSKA (reference sequence). The CDR3 DNA follows: TGCAGTGCTAGAGATCCAGGCGGTAAAGATACCCAGTACTTC. Protein product: CSARDPGGKDTQYF.

This clonotype was seen ten or more times. V is TRBV18 and J is TRBJ1-5; maybe TRBD1 (5 bases). Deletions cut 8 bases from V and 5 bases from J, with 19 bases between. This CDR3 has 15 residues. Germline CDR1 KGHSH, CDR2 LQKENI. Written as DNA, the CDR3 is TGTGCCAGCCGAGGGACGGGGGATTCCTATCAGCCCCAGCATTTT. Its protein is CASRGTGDSYQPQHF.

This clonotype was counted between two and nine times. DNA for the CDR3: TGTGCCAGCAGTTTGTTAATACAGCCCCAGCATTTT. Its protein is CASSLLIQPQHF. The chain uses TRBV28 and TRBJ1-5, with D unresolved. Germline lookup yields CDR1 MDHEN and CDR2 SYDVKM. CDR3 length: 12 residues. V was shortened by 3 bases and J by 7 bases, with 7 bases between the two germline ends.

CDR3 loop: CSAGPGQNSGGYTF. The CDR3 DNA is TGCAGTGCTGGCCCGGGACAGAATTCTGGTGGCTACACCTTC. This sequence joins TRBV20-1 and TRBJ1-2, with 7 positions matching TRBD1. The CDR3 is 14 amino acids. V gave up 5 bases and J gave up 7 bases; unmatched junction bases: 13. CDR1 DFQATT and CDR2 SNEGSKA come from the germline V gene (reference sequence).

The chain links TRBV20-1 to TRBJ1-1; no reliable D call. Germline CDR1 is DFQATT and CDR2 is SNEGSKA (reference sequence). The CDR3 has 14 residues. V was trimmed by 3 bases and J by 7 bases, leaving 18 bases between them. The CDR3 DNA reads as TGCAGTGCTAGTAAGGAAACAGCGAGCTTTGAAGCTTTCTTT. It codes for CSASKETASFEAFF.

The V call is TRBV30, the J call TRBJ2-5, with D hard to call. Germline V gene sequence: CDR1 GTSNPN, CDR2 SVGIG (reference sequence). Trimming cost V 0 bases and J 2 bases, with 7 bases left between them. This CDR3 is 13 amino acids long. The CDR3 region is CAWSVGWQETQYF. For the CDR3, the DNA is TGTGCCTGGAGTGTAGGATGGCAAGAGACCCAGTACTTC. The full variable domain, its missing parts supplied by reference TRBV30 and TRBJ2-5, is SQTIHQWPATLVQPVGSPLSLECTVEGTSNPNLYWYRQAAGRGLQLLFYSVGIGQISSEVPQNLSASRPQDRQFILSSKKLLLSDSGFYLCAWSVGWQETQYFGPGTRLLVL.

The table lists this clonotype with a few counts. This chain uses TRBV4-2 with TRBJ1-5; possible D gene TRBD1, 6 bases. The V end lost 0 bases, the J end lost 2 bases, and 11 bases lay between the germline ends. CDR1 LGHNA and CDR2 YNFKEQ come from the germline V gene. The CDR3 consists of 16 residues. The CDR3 nucleotides are TGTGCCAGCAGCCAAGAGGATAACAGGGGCAATCAGCCCCAGCATTTT. It translates to CASSQEDNRGNQPQHF.

This clonotype has a handful of counts. V usage is TRBV29-1 and J usage is TRBJ2-1; maybe TRBD2 (7 bases). Per the germline V gene, CDR1 is SQVTM and CDR2 is ANQGSEA. The CDR3 consists of 14 residues. The CDR3 DNA reads as TGCTCCACCTCGGGGGCTAGCGGATACAATGAGCAGTTCTTC. Amino acid sequence: CSTSGASGYNEQFF.

The CDR3 is CAWSQGAGINEQFF. CDR3 DNA: TGTGCCTGGAGCCAAGGAGCTGGGATCAATGAGCAGTTCTTC. V gene TRBV30 combines with J gene TRBJ2-1; the D is unclear. This CDR3 has 14 residues. Germline CDR1 and CDR2: GTSNPN and SVGIG (reference sequence). Trimming left V 3 bases short and J 6 bases short, with 15 bases between.

This clonotype has a handful of counts. This rearrangement joins TRBV6-6 to TRBJ1-4; D remains unclear. CDR3 length: 15 amino acids. Germline CDR1 and CDR2: MNHNY and SVGAGI (reference sequence). V was shortened by 5 bases and J by 0 bases, with 10 bases between the two germline ends. Here the CDR3 reads CASSTRRATNEKLFF. For the CDR3, the DNA is TGTGCCAGCAGTACACGACGGGCAACTAATGAAAAACTGTTTTTT.

This chain uses TRBV20-1 with TRBJ1-6; D is undetermined. Germline V CDR1 and CDR2: DFQATT, SNEGSKA (reference sequence). The CDR3 has 13 amino acids. Trimming removed 1 base from V and 8 bases from J, with 9 bases in between. Written as DNA, the CDR3 is TGCAGTGCTAGAGTGACCAATGATTCACCCCTCCACTTT. Translation gives CSARVTNDSPLHF.

This CDR3 is CASSYPGQRNSGANVLTF. As DNA, the CDR3 is TGTGCCAGCAGTTACCCGGGACAGAGAAACTCTGGGGCCAACGTCCTGACTTTC. The rearrangement joins TRBV6-6 to TRBJ2-6, with 7 bases fitting TRBD1. Trimming removed 2 bases from V and 0 bases from J; junction bases left unmatched: 7. CDR1 is MNHNY, CDR2 SVGAGI, per germline (reference sequence). The length of the CDR3 is 18 residues.

This clonotype was counted ten times or more. V is TRBV20-1 and J is TRBJ2-7; TRBD2 matches at 8 bases. The germline V gene has CDR1 DFQATT and CDR2 SNEGSKA (reference sequence). J gave up 3 bases and V 6 bases, and 7 bases lay outside the gene matches. This CDR3 contains 13 residues. This CDR3 is CSALMSGSYEQYF. The CDR3 coding sequence is TGCAGTGCCTTAATGAGCGGGAGCTACGAGCAGTACTTC.

This clonotype was seen repeatedly, ten times or more. V gene TRBV19 combines with J gene TRBJ2-3; D is ambiguous. The CDR3 spans 14 residues. V lost 4 bases, J lost 1 base, and 9 bases lay in between. Germline V gene sequence: CDR1 LNHDA, CDR2 SQIVND (reference sequence). CDR3 sequence (DNA): TGTGCCAGTAGTAAAAACCTACGCACAGATACGCAGTATTTT. The encoded protein is CASSKNLRTDTQYF.

This clonotype has a count of ten or more. The chain recombines TRBV20-1 with TRBJ2-4, with 10 bases fitting TRBD2. Looked up from germline, CDR1 is DFQATT and CDR2 is SNEGSKA (reference sequence). The V gene end was trimmed by 2 bases and the J gene end by 2 bases; junction bases not matched to a gene: 3. CDR3 length: 15 residues. This CDR3 reads CSARTSGKSKNIQYF. As DNA, the CDR3 is TGCAGTGCTAGAACTAGCGGGAAGTCCAAAAACATTCAGTACTTC.

This clonotype has a count of ten or more. This sequence joins TRBV7-2 and TRBJ2-3, with 9 bases fitting TRBD2. The V gene's germline CDR1 is SGHTA and CDR2 FQGNSA. After removal of 6 bases from V and 0 bases from J, the junction contained 4 bases not matched to a gene. This CDR3 contains 15 residues. The CDR3 nucleotides read TGTGCCAGCAGTATTAGCGGGAGTAGCACAGATACGCAGTATTTT. Translation: CASSISGSSTDTQYF.

This chain connects TRBV4-2 to TRBJ1-2, with D maybe TRBD1 (6 bases). The CDR3 covers 16 residues. V was cut by 0 bases and J by 1 base, with 12 bases left in between. Germline V lookup: CDR1 LGHNA, CDR2 YNFKEQ. This CDR3 reads CASSQDKRGSNYGYTF. CDR3 DNA sequence: TGTGCCAGCAGCCAAGATAAGAGGGGGAGTAACTATGGCTACACCTTC.